These 9 T cell receptor beta chains were all obtained from the same sample, sequenced in a study. From the 5' RACE reads, TCRdb called clonotypes with MiXCR, one entry per CDR3 protein. The top ten hold about 3.9% of the sample, which has roughly 45,000 distinct CDR3 sequences, more than 20% seen once. Treg sorting used a CD4+CD25+CD127-/low gate. The sample taken for sequencing was Tregs sorted from a lymph node. The source of these receptors is a female donor with breast cancer.

The V gene is TRBV7-2, the J gene TRBJ2-7, with 13 bases fitting TRBD2. Germline CDR1 reads SGHTA; CDR2 reads FQGNSA. The CDR3 totals 14 residues. J gave up 12 bases and V 6 bases, and 11 bases lay outside the gene matches. The CDR3 DNA sequence: TGTGCCAGCAGGGCGGGGACTAGCGGGACAAGTCTGTACTTC. Residues: CASRAGTSGTSLYF.

There are a few counts of this clonotype. J is TRBJ2-3 and V is TRBV20-1; 14 nucleotides align to TRBD2. The junction had 5 bases not matched to a gene; V was cut back by 2 bases and J by 4 bases. The CDR3 has 16 residues. In germline, CDR1 is DFQATT, CDR2 SNEGSKA (reference sequence). DNA for the CDR3: TGCAGTGCTAGATTATGGGGACTAGCGGGAGCAGATACGCAGTATTTT. This codes for CSARLWGLAGADTQYF.

This clonotype occurred many times. The V call is TRBV12-3 or TRBV12-4, the J call TRBJ1-5; a possible D gene is TRBD1 (5 bases). The V and J ends lost 1 base and 0 bases respectively, with 10 bases between them. The CDR3 has 16 residues. The CDR3 loop reads CASSLVQGYSNQPQHF. CDR3 DNA sequence: TGTGCCAGCAGTTTAGTTCAGGGATATAGCAATCAGCCCCAGCATTTT.

In its sample, this clonotype was seen a few times. The rearrangement uses TRBV7-9 and TRBJ2-3; TRBD2 matches at 8 bases. From germline, CDR1 is SEHNR and CDR2 FQNEAQ (reference sequence). Trimming took 3 bases from V and 2 from J; bases not matched to a gene: 10. The CDR3 covers 17 residues. CDR3 region: CASSFLWREETTDTQYF. CDR3 nucleotides: TGTGCCAGCAGCTTTTTATGGCGGGAGGAAACCACAGATACGCAGTATTTT.

This sequence joins TRBV3-1 and TRBJ2-2; 10 bases are a match to TRBD1. The V and J ends lost 1 base and 6 bases, in that order; junction bases with no gene match: 14. Per the germline V gene, CDR1 is LGHDT and CDR2 is YNNKEL (reference sequence). This CDR3 contains 19 residues. The CDR3 sequence is CASSQVLSVGQGLPGELFF. The CDR3 coding sequence is TGTGCCAGCAGCCAAGTACTCTCCGTGGGACAGGGGTTGCCCGGGGAGCTGTTTTTT.

This clonotype showed up many times. This chain uses TRBV7-2 with TRBJ1-5; 8 bases match TRBD1. V was clipped by 4 bases and J by 9 bases; unmatched bases: 8. The CDR3 spans 14 residues. In germline, CDR1 is SGHTA, CDR2 FQGNSA. CDR3: CASSYGQGEGPQHF. Written as DNA, the CDR3 is TGTGCCAGCAGCTACGGACAGGGTGAAGGGCCCCAGCATTTT.

The chain employs TRBV30 and TRBJ2-7; 9 nucleotides agree with TRBD1. The trim removed 0 bases at V and 3 bases at J, leaving 3 bases unmatched. Germline assignment: CDR1 GTSNPN and CDR2 SVGIG (reference sequence). This CDR3 has 14 residues. The CDR3 here is CAWSVGTGFYEQYF. CDR3 nucleotides: TGTGCCTGGAGTGTTGGGACAGGGTTCTACGAGCAGTACTTC.

V usage is TRBV29-1 and J usage is TRBJ1-2; possible D gene TRBD1, 6 bases. The V gene's germline CDR1 is SQVTM and CDR2 ANQGSEA. Trimming stripped 4 bases from V and 8 bases from J, with 14 bases between. The CDR3 is 12 residues long. Written as DNA, the CDR3 is TGCAGCGTTGGGGGGCCGACCGGGGGCTACACCTTC. As protein: CSVGGPTGGYTF.

With regard to this clonotype: A read error may explain this, as a much larger clone is one base away. The CDR3 does not close with the conserved phenylalanine or tryptophan, likely indicating a read error. The chain couples TRBV29-1 to TRBJ2-7; 12 bases are a match to TRBD2. The trim removed 6 bases at V and 4 bases at J, leaving 10 bases unmatched. The germline V gene encodes CDR1 SQVTM and CDR2 ANQGSEA. The CDR3 spans 15 residues. The CDR3: CSVLRTSGVGYEQYS. The CDR3 DNA reads as TGCAGCGTCCTCCGGACTAGCGGGGTCGGGTACGAGCAGTACTCC.